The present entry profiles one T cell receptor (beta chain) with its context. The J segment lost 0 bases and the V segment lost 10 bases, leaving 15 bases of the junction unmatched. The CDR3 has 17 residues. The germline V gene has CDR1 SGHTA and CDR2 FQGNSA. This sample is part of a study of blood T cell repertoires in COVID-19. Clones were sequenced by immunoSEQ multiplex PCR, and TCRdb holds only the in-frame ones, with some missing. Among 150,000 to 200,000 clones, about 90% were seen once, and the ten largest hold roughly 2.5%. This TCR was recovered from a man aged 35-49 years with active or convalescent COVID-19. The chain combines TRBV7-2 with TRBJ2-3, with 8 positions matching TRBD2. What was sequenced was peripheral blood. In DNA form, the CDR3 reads TGTGCCACACAACTTTACGGGGGGGGACCTAGCACAGATACGCAGTATTTT. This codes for CATQLYGGGPSTDTQYF.